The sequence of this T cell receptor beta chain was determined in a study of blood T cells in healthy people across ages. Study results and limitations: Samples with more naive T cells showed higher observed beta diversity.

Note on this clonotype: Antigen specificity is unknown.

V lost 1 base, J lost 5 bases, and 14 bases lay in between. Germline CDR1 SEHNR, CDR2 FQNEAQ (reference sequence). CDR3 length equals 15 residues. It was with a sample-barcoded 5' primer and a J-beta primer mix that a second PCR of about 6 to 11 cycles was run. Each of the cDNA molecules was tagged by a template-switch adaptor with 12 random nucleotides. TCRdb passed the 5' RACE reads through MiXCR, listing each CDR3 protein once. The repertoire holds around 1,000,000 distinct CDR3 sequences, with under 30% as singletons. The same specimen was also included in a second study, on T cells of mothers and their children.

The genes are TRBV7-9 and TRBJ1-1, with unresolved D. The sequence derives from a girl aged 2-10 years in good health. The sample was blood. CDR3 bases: TGTGCCAGCAGCTTAGTCAGAGTGGGAGGAACTGAAGCTTTCTTT. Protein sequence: CASSLVRVGGTEAFF.